This T cell receptor beta chain is from a study of vaccination and CD4 T cells after COVID-19. Cultured CD4+ T cells had their DNA profiled by the Oncomine TCR Beta short-read assay. In TCRdb, the PCR reads were re-called with MiXCR into one record per CDR3 protein. Among around 18,000 distinct CDR3 sequences listed, less than 50% were seen once. J was trimmed by 2 bases and V by 5 bases; bases with no gene match: 6. The germline V gene encodes CDR1 DFQATT and CDR2 SNEGSKA (reference sequence). The CDR3 contains 13 residues. Treatment reported: roughly nine-day PBMC culture with coronavirus spike peptide pools or control peptides (ViraFEST assay). With peptide pools, ViraFEST first expanded antigen-specific T cells and afterwards sequenced their TCRs. After culture for over nine days, isolation of CD4+ T cells was performed by negative selection. This clonotype has more than one count but fewer than ten. What it binds is not known.

Sequenced input: CD4+ T cells from blood, cultured in vitro. This sequence joins TRBV20-1 and TRBJ2-7; 7 bases match TRBD1. The TCR sequence derives from a human donor who had recovered from COVID-19. As DNA, the CDR3 is TGCAGTGCTCCCGACAGGGCCCCCTACGAGCAGTACTTC. This translates into CSAPDRAPYEQYF.